This entry lists 22 T cell receptor beta chains sequenced from one sample in a study of T cell responses to AZD1222 COVID-19 vaccine. The protocol was immunoSEQ multiplex PCR, while the TCRdb copy is restricted to in-frame clones and leaves out a portion. The data contain over 120,000 clones, 80% to 95% of them singletons. The sample in question was peripheral blood, obtained on day 0 of AZD1222 vaccination. All receptors come from an adult in good health.

The chain combines TRBV6-5 with TRBJ2-1, with D possibly TRBD1 on 6 matching bases. Germline V gives CDR1 MNHEY, CDR2 SVGAGI. V lost 5 bases and J lost 10, with 9 bases in between. This CDR3 contains 11 residues. The CDR3 protein is CASSRQGEQFF. The CDR3 DNA reads as TGTGCCAGCAGTCGCCAGGGGGAGCAGTTCTTC.

This sequence joins TRBV6-6 and TRBJ1-5; D may be TRBD1 (5 bases). Germline V gene lookup returns CDR1 MNHNY and CDR2 SVGAGI (reference sequence). Trimming cost V 7 bases and J 6 bases, with 13 bases left between them. The CDR3 has 13 residues. The CDR3 bases are TGTGCCAGCAAAGGCAGGGAAGTTCAGCCCCAGCATTTT. This sequence encodes CASKGREVQPQHF.

The chain joins TRBV5-4 to TRBJ1-3; no reliable D call. The CDR3 covers 16 residues. Germline loops: CDR1 SGHNT, CDR2 YYREEE (reference sequence). V lost 4 bases and J lost 5, with 19 bases in between. CDR3 in DNA: TGTGCCAGCAGCCTCGAGGGCCCCCTGTCCCGAAACACCATATATTTT. This translates into CASSLEGPLSRNTIYF.

V and J are TRBV5-1 and TRBJ1-4; TRBD1 is a possible D gene (5 bases). The V gene's germline CDR1 is SGHRS and CDR2 YFSETQ. This CDR3 comprises 17 residues. V lost 0 bases to trimming and J lost 0 bases, with 12 bases between them. The CDR3 nucleotides are TGCGCCAGCAGCTTGGAAGTGTCAGGGCCAACTAATGAAAAACTGTTTTTT. It codes for CASSLEVSGPTNEKLFF.

The chain combines TRBV11-2 with TRBJ1-1; D is possibly TRBD1 (5 bases). This CDR3 is 15 amino acids long. The V gene lost 1 base and the J gene lost 1 base, with 10 bases spanning the gap. Germline values: CDR1 SGHAT, CDR2 FQNNGV. Here the CDR3 DNA reads TGTGCCAGCAGCTTAGCGGGACGGTCGAACACTGAAGCTTTCTTT. The encoded protein is CASSLAGRSNTEAFF. Using reference TRBV11-2 and TRBJ1-1 for the parts outside the CDR3, the full variable domain is EAGVAQSPRYKIIEKRQSVAFWCNPISGHATLYWYQQILGQGPKLLIQFQNNGVVDDSQLPKDRFSAERLKGVDSTLKIQPAKLEDSAVYLCASSLAGRSNTEAFFGQGTRLTVV.

On this clone: Relative to the germline gene, one junction end is altered; a read error may explain this. This chain uses TRBV19 with TRBJ1-5; D uncertain. This CDR3 spans 13 amino acids. Per germline, CDR1 LNHDA and CDR2 SQIVND (reference sequence). The CDR3 bases are TGTGCCAGTAGTATAGTGGGCGGCAGGTTACTCGATTTT. This gives the protein CASSIVGGRLLDF.

CDR3 sequence reads: CASSPTGTGSYEQYF. CDR3 coding DNA: TGTGCCAGCAGTCCGACCGGGACAGGGTCCTACGAGCAGTACTTC. The chain recombines TRBV6-5 with TRBJ2-7, with 9 positions matching TRBD1. This CDR3 spans 15 amino acids. The V and J ends lost 5 bases and 1 base, in that order; junction bases with no gene match: 6. CDR1 MNHEY and CDR2 SVGAGI come from the germline V gene.

The genes are TRBV5-6 and TRBJ2-3; D remains ambiguous. V was clipped by 5 bases and J by 4 bases, with 8 bases between them. CDR3 size: 12 residues. The germline V gene encodes CDR1 SGHDT and CDR2 YYEEEE. CDR3 coding DNA: TGTGCCAGCAGTAGGAGCCCAGATACGCAGTATTTT. Its translation is CASSRSPDTQYF.

The CDR3 DNA sequence: TGCGCCAGCAGCTTGGAGGGGTGGACTGAAGCTTTCTTT. Translation gives CASSLEGWTEAFF. The J gene is TRBJ1-1, the V gene TRBV5-1; weak D call: TRBD1 (5 bases). V lost 0 bases and J lost 5, with 8 bases in between. The CDR3 length is 13 residues. Germline values: CDR1 SGHRS, CDR2 YFSETQ.

The chain links TRBV6-5 to TRBJ1-2; D is undetermined. Looked up from germline, CDR1 is MNHEY and CDR2 is SVGAGI. The V end was cut by 6 bases, the J end by 4 bases, with 18 bases between. CDR3 length equals 15 residues. The CDR3 nucleotides read TGTGCCAGCAGCGAGAGTGGTAGGGTTAGCTATGGCTACACCTTC. Translating gives CASSESGRVSYGYTF.

This chain uses TRBV30 with TRBJ1-5; no firm D call. Trimming cost V 0 bases and J 7 bases, with 13 bases left between them. The germline V gene encodes CDR1 GTSNPN and CDR2 SVGIG (reference sequence). CDR3 length equals 14 residues. The CDR3: CAWSVRGWRQPQHF. The CDR3 DNA sequence: TGTGCCTGGAGTGTACGAGGTTGGCGACAGCCCCAGCATTTT. Filled out from reference TRBV30 and TRBJ1-5, the complete variable domain reads SQTIHQWPATLVQPVGSPLSLECTVEGTSNPNLYWYRQAAGRGLQLLFYSVGIGQISSEVPQNLSASRPQDRQFILSSKKLLLSDSGFYLCAWSVRGWRQPQHFGDGTRLSIL.

This chain joins TRBV6-5 and TRBJ2-2; D unresolved. With 2 bases removed from V and 3 bases from J, the gap between germline ends came to 7 bases. Germline CDR1 reads MNHEY; CDR2 reads SVGAGI. The CDR3 is made up of 14 amino acids. For the CDR3, the DNA is TGTGCCAGCAGTTACACCCGGTACACCGGGGAGCTGTTTTTT. Protein sequence: CASSYTRYTGELFF.

V is TRBV10-3 and J is TRBJ1-1, with unresolved D. V was cut by 2 bases and J by 1 base, with 14 bases left in between. CDR1 ENHRY and CDR2 SYGVKD come from the germline V gene. The length of the CDR3 is 16 residues. CDR3 nucleotide sequence: TGTGCCATCAGTGAGAGTTTTAGACATTCGAACACTGAAGCTTTCTTT. This gives the protein CAISESFRHSNTEAFF.

This chain uses TRBV30 with TRBJ1-1; D not certain. The CDR3 sequence is 13 residues long. The ends were cut back, 0 bases at V and 1 base at J, with 6 bases in the middle. Germline loops: CDR1 GTSNPN, CDR2 SVGIG (reference sequence). In DNA, the CDR3 is TGTGCCTGGAGTGTGACTGAGAACACTGAAGCTTTCTTT. As protein: CAWSVTENTEAFF.

In its sample, this clone was seen many times. J is TRBJ1-3 and V is TRBV9; D is uncertain. The V gene lost 4 bases and the J gene lost 0 bases, with 17 bases spanning the gap. CDR1 is SGDLS, CDR2 YYNGEE, per germline. CDR3 length: 17 amino acids. CDR3 DNA sequence: TGTGCCAGCAGCCTCACCGGACTAGGGAACTCTGGAAACACCATATATTTT. Translation: CASSLTGLGNSGNTIYF.

The chain carries TRBV5-1 and TRBJ2-1; possibly TRBD2 for D (5 bases). The germline V gene has CDR1 SGHRS and CDR2 YFSETQ. The V and J ends lost 4 bases and 10 bases respectively, with 24 bases between them. The CDR3 runs to 16 residues. The CDR3 DNA is TGCGCCAGCAGCGATGAGGGTCAGCCGTCGACCACCGAGCAGTTCTTC. This sequence encodes CASSDEGQPSTTEQFF. Based on the CDR3 plus reference TRBV5-1 and TRBJ2-1, the full variable domain is KAGVTQTPRYLIKTRGQQVTLSCSPISGHRSVSWYQQTPGQGLQFLFEYFSETQRNKGNFPGRFSGRQFSNSRSEMNVSTLELGDSALYLCASSDEGQPSTTEQFFGPGTRLTVL.

Only a few counts were recorded for this clone. The chain is built from TRBV11-2 and TRBJ2-7; a weak D match, TRBD1 (6 bases). This CDR3 spans 12 amino acids. CDR1 and CDR2 from the germline V gene are SGHAT and FQNNGV. Trimming took off 6 bases at V and 4 bases at J, with 10 bases between the two ends. CDR3 in DNA: TGTGCCAGCAGGACGGACAGTTACGAGCAGTACTTC. Its translation is CASRTDSYEQYF.

The V gene is TRBV19, the J gene TRBJ1-3; D gene uncertain. V was pared by 6 bases and J by 4 bases, with 16 bases between. The CDR3 loop spans 15 amino acids. Germline loops: CDR1 LNHDA, CDR2 SQIVND (reference sequence). For the CDR3, the DNA is TGTGCCAGTAGGTCGCGAGGGATAGTAGGAAACACCATATATTTT. Translating gives CASRSRGIVGNTIYF.

Of note for this clone: This sample also contains other DNA sequences that code for the same CDR3. The CDR3: CASSLEGAYEQYF. DNA for the CDR3: TGCGCCAGCAGCTTGGAGGGTGCTTACGAGCAGTACTTC. The V gene is TRBV5-1, the J gene TRBJ2-7; D remains unclear. Germline values: CDR1 SGHRS, CDR2 YFSETQ. This CDR3 region has 13 residues. V was pared by 0 bases and J by 4 bases, with 8 bases between.

The chain employs TRBV11-2 and TRBJ1-6, with 10 nucleotides matching TRBD1. Looked up from germline, CDR1 is SGHAT and CDR2 is FQNNGV. This CDR3 comprises 16 residues. With V trimmed by 1 base and J by 9 bases, 6 bases remained unmatched. CDR3 protein: CASSLGPGTGVSPLHF. DNA of the CDR3: TGTGCCAGCAGCTTAGGACCCGGGACAGGGGTTTCACCCCTCCACTTT. Drawing the rest from reference TRBV11-2 and TRBJ1-6, the complete variable domain is EAGVAQSPRYKIIEKRQSVAFWCNPISGHATLYWYQQILGQGPKLLIQFQNNGVVDDSQLPKDRFSAERLKGVDSTLKIQPAKLEDSAVYLCASSLGPGTGVSPLHFGNGTRLTVT.

V usage is TRBV5-1 and J usage is TRBJ2-1; TRBD2 is a possible D gene (5 bases). V was clipped by 0 bases and J by 9 bases, with 16 bases between them. This CDR3 spans 15 amino acids. Looked up from germline, CDR1 is SGHRS and CDR2 is YFSETQ. Written as DNA, the CDR3 is TGCGCCAGCAGCTTGGAGGGCCCCTGGGCGGGTGAGCAGTTCTTC. This encodes CASSLEGPWAGEQFF.

V usage is TRBV18 and J usage is TRBJ1-1, with 10 positions matching TRBD1. Trimming removed 5 bases from V and 6 bases from J; junction bases left unmatched: 0. The CDR3 has 12 residues. Germline CDR1 reads KGHSH; CDR2 reads LQKENI. The CDR3 sequence: CASSGTGAEAFF. The CDR3 bases are TGTGCCAGCTCAGGGACAGGGGCTGAAGCTTTCTTT.